This T cell receptor beta chain was documented in a study of blood T cell repertoires in COVID-19. Assay: immunoSEQ multiplex PCR; the TCRdb copy retains only in-frame clones and omits some. Here the sample spans about 300,000 clones, more than 75% being singletons. Many counts were recorded for this clone. V was shortened by 2 bases and J by 7 bases, with 14 bases between the two germline ends. CDR3 length equals 14 residues. CDR1 is SGHVS and CDR2 is FQNEAQ in the germline V gene. J is TRBJ1-2 and V is TRBV7-8, with D tentatively TRBD1 (5 bases). This receptor was identified in a man aged 65-85 years with acute or convalescent COVID-19. The source material was peripheral blood. CDR3 sequence: CASSLIQGTTGYTF. In nucleotides, the CDR3 is TGTGCCAGCAGCTTAATTCAGGGAACTACTGGCTACACCTTC.